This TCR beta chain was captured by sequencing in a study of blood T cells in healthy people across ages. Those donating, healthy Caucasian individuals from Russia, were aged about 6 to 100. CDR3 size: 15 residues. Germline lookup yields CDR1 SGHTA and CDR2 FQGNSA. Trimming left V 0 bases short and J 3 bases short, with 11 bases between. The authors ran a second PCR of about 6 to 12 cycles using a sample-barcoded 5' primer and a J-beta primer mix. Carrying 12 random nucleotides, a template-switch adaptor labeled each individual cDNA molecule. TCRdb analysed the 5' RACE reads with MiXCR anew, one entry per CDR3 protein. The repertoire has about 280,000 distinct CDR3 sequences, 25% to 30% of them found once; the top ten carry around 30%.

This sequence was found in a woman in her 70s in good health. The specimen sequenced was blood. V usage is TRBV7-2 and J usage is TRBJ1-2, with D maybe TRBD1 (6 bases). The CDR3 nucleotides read TGTGCCAGCAGCTTAGCCGCAGGGGCTGACTATGGCTACACCTTC. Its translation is CASSLAAGADYGYTF.